This entry is about one T cell receptor beta chain. Its target is not known. Germline and junction disagree at one end, which may indicate a read error. Germline V gene lookup returns CDR1 MDHEN and CDR2 SYDVKM. The CDR3 totals 13 residues. TCR beta libraries were prepared from cDNA with unique molecular identifiers. MiXCR, applied by TCRdb to the PCR reads, yields one record per CDR3 protein. The repertoire holds roughly 160,000 distinct CDR3 sequences, with 30% to 45% as singletons. The source of the sample is a study of post-analysis software for immune sequencing data. Study-level findings and limits: The study found significantly lower normalized Chao1 diversity in multiple sclerosis patients than in controls.

Sequences were derived from blood, sampled after autologous hematopoietic stem cell transplantation. The chain is built from TRBV28 and TRBJ1-4; the D gene is possibly TRBD1 (6 bases). The receptor was isolated from a girl between 5 and 17 years old with multiple sclerosis. The CDR3 spells CASKGGTKEKLFF. In DNA form, the CDR3 reads TGTGCCAGCAAAGGGGGAACTAAGGAAAAACTGTTTTTT.